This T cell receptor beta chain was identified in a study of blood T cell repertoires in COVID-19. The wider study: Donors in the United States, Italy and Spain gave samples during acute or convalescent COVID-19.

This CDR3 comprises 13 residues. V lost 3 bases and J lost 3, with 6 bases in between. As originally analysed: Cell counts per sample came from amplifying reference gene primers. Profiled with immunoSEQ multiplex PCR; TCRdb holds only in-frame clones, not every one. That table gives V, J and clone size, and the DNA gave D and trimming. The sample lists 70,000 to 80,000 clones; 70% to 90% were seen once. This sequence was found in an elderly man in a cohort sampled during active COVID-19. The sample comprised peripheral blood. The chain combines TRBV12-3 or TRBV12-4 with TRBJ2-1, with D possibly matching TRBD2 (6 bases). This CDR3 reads CASSFGGYNEQFF. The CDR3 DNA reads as TGTGCCAGCAGTTTCGGGGGCTACAATGAGCAGTTCTTC.